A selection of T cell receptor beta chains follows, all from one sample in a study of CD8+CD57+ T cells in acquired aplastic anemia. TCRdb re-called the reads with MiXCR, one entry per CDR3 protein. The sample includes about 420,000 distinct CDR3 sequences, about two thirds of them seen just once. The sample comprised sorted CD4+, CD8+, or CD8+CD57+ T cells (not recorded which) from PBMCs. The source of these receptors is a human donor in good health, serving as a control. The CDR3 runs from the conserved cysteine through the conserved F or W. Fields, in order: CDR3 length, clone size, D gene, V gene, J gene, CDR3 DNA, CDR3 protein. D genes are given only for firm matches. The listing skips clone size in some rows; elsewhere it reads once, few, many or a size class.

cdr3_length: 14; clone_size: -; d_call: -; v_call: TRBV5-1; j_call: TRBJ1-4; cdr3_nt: TGCGCCAGCAGCGTGTGGGGGGCAGACGAAGAACTGTTTTTT; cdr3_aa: CASSVWGADEELFF
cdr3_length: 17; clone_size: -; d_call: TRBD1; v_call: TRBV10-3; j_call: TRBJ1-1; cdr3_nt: TGTGCCATCAGTGGGGGACAGGGGCAGACGCTGGGCACTGAAGCTTTCTTT; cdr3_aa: CAISGGQGQTLGTEAFF
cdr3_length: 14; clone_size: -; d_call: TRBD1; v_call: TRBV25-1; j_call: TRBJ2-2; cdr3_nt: TGTGCCAGCACCGGGACAGCTCGAGACGGTAAGCAGTTTTTT; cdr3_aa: CASTGTARDGKQFF
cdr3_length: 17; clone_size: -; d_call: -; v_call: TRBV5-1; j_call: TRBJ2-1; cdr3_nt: TGCGCCAGCAGCAAACCCCGGGAGCGCCCCTCGGTCCATGAGCAGTTCTTC; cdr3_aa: CASSKPRERPSVHEQFF
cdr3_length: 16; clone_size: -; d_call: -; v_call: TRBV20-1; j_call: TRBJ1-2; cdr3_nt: TGCAGTGCTAGATGGGAAACTGGGGGCTTCGGCTATGGCTACACCTTC; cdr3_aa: CSARWETGGFGYGYTF
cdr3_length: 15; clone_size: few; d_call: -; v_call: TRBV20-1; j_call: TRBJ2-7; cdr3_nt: TGCAGTGCTATCCCCGCCAGGGCAGGGTCCTACGAGCAGTACTTC; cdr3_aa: CSAIPARAGSYEQYF
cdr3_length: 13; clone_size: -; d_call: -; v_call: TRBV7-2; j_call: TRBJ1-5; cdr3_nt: TGTGCCAGCAGCTCTCACGGGGATGAGACCCAGCATTTT; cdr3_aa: CASSSHGDETQHF
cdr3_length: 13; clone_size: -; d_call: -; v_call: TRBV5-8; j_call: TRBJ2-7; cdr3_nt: TGTGCCAGCAGCTGGGCTGGGGGCAACGAGCAGTACTTC; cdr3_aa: CASSWAGGNEQYF
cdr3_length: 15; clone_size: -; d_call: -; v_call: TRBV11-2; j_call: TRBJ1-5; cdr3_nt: TGTGCCAGCAGCTTGGATAGCGGGGGGGCCAGAGATACGCATTTT; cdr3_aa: CASSLDSGGARDTHF
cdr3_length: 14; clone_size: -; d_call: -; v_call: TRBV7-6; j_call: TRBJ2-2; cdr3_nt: TGTGCCAGCAGCCCACTGACAGGTTCCGGGGAGCTGTTTTTT; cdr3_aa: CASSPLTGSGELFF
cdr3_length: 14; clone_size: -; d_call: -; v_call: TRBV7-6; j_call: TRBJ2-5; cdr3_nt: TGTGCCAGCAGCTTAGACAGATCACAAGAGACGGAGTACTTC; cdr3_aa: CASSLDRSQETEYF
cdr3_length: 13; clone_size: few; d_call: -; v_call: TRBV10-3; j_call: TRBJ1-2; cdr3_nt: TGTGCCATCGATTTCGAAGGGACCTATGGCTACACCTTC; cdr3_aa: CAIDFEGTYGYTF
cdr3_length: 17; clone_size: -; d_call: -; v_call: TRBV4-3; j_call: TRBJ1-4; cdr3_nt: TGCGCCAGCAGCCAAGATCTTCTAGCTGCAACTAATGAAAAACTGTTTTTT; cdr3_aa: CASSQDLLAATNEKLFF
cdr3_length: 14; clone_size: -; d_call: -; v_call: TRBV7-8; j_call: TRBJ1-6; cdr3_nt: -; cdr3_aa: CASSIVGGGSPHHF
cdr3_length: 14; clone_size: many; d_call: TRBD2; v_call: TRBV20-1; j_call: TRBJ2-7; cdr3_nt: TGCAGTGTCACTCCCGGGACTAGCAACTACGAGCAGTACTTC; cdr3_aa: CSVTPGTSNYEQYF
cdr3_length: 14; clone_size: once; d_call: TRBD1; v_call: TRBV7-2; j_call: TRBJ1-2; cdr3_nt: TGTGCCAGCAGTTCTCCGAACAGGGGGCGGGGCTACACCTTC; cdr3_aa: CASSSPNRGRGYTF
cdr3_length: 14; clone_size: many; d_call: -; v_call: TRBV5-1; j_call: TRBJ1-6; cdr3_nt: TGCGCCAGCAGCTTGGAGACAGTCAACTCACCCCTCCACTTT; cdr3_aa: CASSLETVNSPLHF
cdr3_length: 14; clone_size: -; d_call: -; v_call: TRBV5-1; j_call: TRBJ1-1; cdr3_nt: TGCGCCAGGATCGTAGCAGGGCGAACGAGTGAAGCTTTCTTT; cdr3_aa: CARIVAGRTSEAFF
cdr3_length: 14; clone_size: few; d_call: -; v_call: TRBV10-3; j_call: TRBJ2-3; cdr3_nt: TGTGCCAGCAGCCTCATTGGGGACTTCGGTACGCAGTATTTT; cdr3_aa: CASSLIGDFGTQYF
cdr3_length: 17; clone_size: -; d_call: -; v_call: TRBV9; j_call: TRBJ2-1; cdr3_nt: TGTGCCAGCAGCGCCGCGCCGAGGGCGCCCACGAACAATGAGCAGTTCTTC; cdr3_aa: CASSAAPRAPTNNEQFF
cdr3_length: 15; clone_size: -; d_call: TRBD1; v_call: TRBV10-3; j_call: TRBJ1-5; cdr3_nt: TGTGCCACCAGTGACAATGGACAGGACCATCAGCTCCAGCATTTT; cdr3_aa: CATSDNGQDHQLQHF
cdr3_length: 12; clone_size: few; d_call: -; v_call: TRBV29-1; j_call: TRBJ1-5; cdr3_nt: TGCAGCGTTGAAGTAGGGCTAGGGGTCTTGCATTTT; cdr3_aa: CSVEVGLGVLHF
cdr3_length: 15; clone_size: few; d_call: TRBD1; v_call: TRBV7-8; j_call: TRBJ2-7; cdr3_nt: TGTGCCAGCAGCTTATGGACAGGGACATCTTACGAGCAGTACTTC; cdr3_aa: CASSLWTGTSYEQYF
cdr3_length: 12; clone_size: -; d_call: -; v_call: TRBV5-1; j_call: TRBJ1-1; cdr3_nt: TGCGCCAGCACTGACTTGAACGCTGGAGCTTTCTTT; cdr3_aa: CASTDLNAGAFF